These T cell receptor beta chains were read from a single sample in a study of blood T cells in healthy people across ages. TCRdb reanalysed the 5' RACE reads using MiXCR and keeps one entry per CDR3 protein. In the table there are approximately 800,000 distinct CDR3 sequences, 20% to 25% of which are singletons. These same data were also listed under a study on T cells of mothers and their children.

The sequencing sample was made of blood. The receptor source for this set is a boy under 18 in good health. The CDR3 runs from the conserved cysteine through the conserved F or W. Fields, in order: CDR3 DNA, CDR3 protein, V gene, D gene, clone size, J gene, CDR3 length. D genes are given only for firm matches. Only part of the rows carry a size: once, few, many, or a class if the clone is expanded.

cdr3_nt: TGTGCCAGCAGGCACACATGGCAGGGAGTTGGGGAGACCCAGTACTTC; cdr3_aa: CASRHTWQGVGETQYF; v_call: TRBV28; d_call: .; clone_size: few; j_call: TRBJ2-5; cdr3_length: 16
cdr3_nt: TGCGCCAGCAGCCAAGAAAGGATAGGACAGTTCCTCTCTGGGGCCAACGTCCTGACTTTC; cdr3_aa: CASSQERIGQFLSGANVLTF; v_call: TRBV4-3; d_call: .; clone_size: few; j_call: TRBJ2-6; cdr3_length: 20
cdr3_nt: TGTGCCAGCAGCTTTTTAAAGCCAACCTATGGCTACACCTTC; cdr3_aa: CASSFLKPTYGYTF; v_call: TRBV7-2; d_call: .; clone_size: .; j_call: TRBJ1-2; cdr3_length: 14
cdr3_nt: TGTGCCAGCAGCTTATTCCGTATTCACTCCTACAATGAGCAGTTCTTC; cdr3_aa: CASSLFRIHSYNEQFF; v_call: TRBV7-2; d_call: .; clone_size: .; j_call: TRBJ2-1; cdr3_length: 16
cdr3_nt: TGTGCCAGCCGACGGGGCGGGATAATGAGGGAGCAGTTCTTC; cdr3_aa: CASRRGGIMREQFF; v_call: TRBV2; d_call: .; clone_size: few; j_call: TRBJ2-1; cdr3_length: 14
cdr3_nt: TGTGCCAGCAGCGTAGAGGGCCGTCAAGAGACCCAGTACTTC; cdr3_aa: CASSVEGRQETQYF; v_call: TRBV9; d_call: .; clone_size: .; j_call: TRBJ2-5; cdr3_length: 14
cdr3_nt: TGCAGTGCTAGAGGTACTAGCGGGGCTTCCTACGAGCAGTACTTC; cdr3_aa: CSARGTSGASYEQYF; v_call: TRBV20-1; d_call: TRBD2; clone_size: .; j_call: TRBJ2-7; cdr3_length: 15
cdr3_nt: TGTGCCAGCAGCATCGGGCCTTGGGGTAATTCACCCCTCCACTTT; cdr3_aa: CASSIGPWGNSPLHF; v_call: TRBV9; d_call: .; clone_size: few; j_call: TRBJ1-6; cdr3_length: 15
cdr3_nt: TGTGCCAGCAGCCAACTCGGGACAGGGGCCTGGCTCGGCCCTCGGAATGAGCAGTTCTTC; cdr3_aa: CASSQLGTGAWLGPRNEQFF; v_call: TRBV7-9; d_call: TRBD1; clone_size: few; j_call: TRBJ2-1; cdr3_length: 20
cdr3_nt: TGTGCCAGCAGTTACCATACTAGGCCCTACGAGCAGTACTTC; cdr3_aa: CASSYHTRPYEQYF; v_call: TRBV6-6; d_call: .; clone_size: few; j_call: TRBJ2-7; cdr3_length: 14
cdr3_nt: TGTGCCAGCAGCTCGGGGGTACGGAACATTCAGTACTTC; cdr3_aa: CASSSGVRNIQYF; v_call: TRBV7-2; d_call: .; clone_size: few; j_call: TRBJ2-4; cdr3_length: 13
cdr3_nt: TGTGCCAGCAGCCTGGGGGGCTACCCTCCGGCAGATACGCAGTATTTT; cdr3_aa: CASSLGGYPPADTQYF; v_call: TRBV7-2; d_call: .; clone_size: few; j_call: TRBJ2-3; cdr3_length: 16
cdr3_nt: TGTGCCACCAGTGATTCCCCGGGACTAGCGAATGAGCAGTTCTTC; cdr3_aa: CATSDSPGLANEQFF; v_call: TRBV24-1; d_call: TRBD2; clone_size: .; j_call: TRBJ2-1; cdr3_length: 15
cdr3_nt: TGCAGCGGATACTCAGGGGACGAAGAGCAGTTCTTC; cdr3_aa: CSGYSGDEEQFF; v_call: TRBV29-1; d_call: .; clone_size: .; j_call: TRBJ2-1; cdr3_length: 12
cdr3_nt: TGCAGTGCTAGAGGACCGGACATTCAGTACTTC; cdr3_aa: CSARGPDIQYF; v_call: TRBV20-1; d_call: .; clone_size: few; j_call: TRBJ2-4; cdr3_length: 11
cdr3_nt: TGTGCCAGCAGTAGGCGCAATCAGCCCCAGCATTTT; cdr3_aa: CASSRRNQPQHF; v_call: TRBV27; d_call: .; clone_size: few; j_call: TRBJ1-5; cdr3_length: 12
cdr3_nt: TGTGCCAGTAGTATCGCCGGGATCCCGAGCTCCTATGAGCAGTACTTC; cdr3_aa: CASSIAGIPSSYEQYF; v_call: TRBV19; d_call: .; clone_size: few; j_call: TRBJ2-7; cdr3_length: 16
cdr3_nt: TGTGCCAGCAGTTTCACAGGTTATAATGAAAAACTGTTTTTT; cdr3_aa: CASSFTGYNEKLFF; v_call: TRBV28; d_call: .; clone_size: .; j_call: TRBJ1-4; cdr3_length: 14
cdr3_nt: TGTGCCAGCTACGGGGGGGGCACTTTGGAGCAGTACTTC; cdr3_aa: CASYGGGTLEQYF; v_call: TRBV28; d_call: TRBD2; clone_size: .; j_call: TRBJ2-7; cdr3_length: 13
cdr3_nt: TGTGCCAGCAGCCCCCCCCCGGGACTAGCTTACGAGCAGTACTTC; cdr3_aa: CASSPPPGLAYEQYF; v_call: TRBV7-2; d_call: TRBD2; clone_size: .; j_call: TRBJ2-7; cdr3_length: 15
cdr3_nt: TGTGCCAGCAACAAAGACAGAGAGTTCTACGAGCAGTACTTC; cdr3_aa: CASNKDREFYEQYF; v_call: TRBV2; d_call: .; clone_size: .; j_call: TRBJ2-7; cdr3_length: 14
cdr3_nt: TGCGCCAGCAGCCAAGGGAGGCGGGAGACCCAGTACTTC; cdr3_aa: CASSQGRRETQYF; v_call: TRBV4-3; d_call: .; clone_size: many; j_call: TRBJ2-5; cdr3_length: 13
cdr3_nt: TGTGCCAGCAGTGAATCTGGACTAGCGGGAGACGAGCAGTACTTC; cdr3_aa: CASSESGLAGDEQYF; v_call: TRBV25-1; d_call: TRBD2; clone_size: .; j_call: TRBJ2-7; cdr3_length: 15
cdr3_nt: TGTGCCAGCAGCCCGACCCAGCGGGGGGGCTCCTACGAGCAGTACTTC; cdr3_aa: CASSPTQRGGSYEQYF; v_call: TRBV12-3/TRBV12-4; d_call: TRBD2; clone_size: .; j_call: TRBJ2-7; cdr3_length: 16
cdr3_nt: TGTGCCAGCAGTCATGTAGGACACCTCTCCTACGAGCAGTACTTC; cdr3_aa: CASSHVGHLSYEQYF; v_call: TRBV7-9; d_call: .; clone_size: .; j_call: TRBJ2-7; cdr3_length: 15
cdr3_nt: TGCGCCAGCAGCTTTGTGGGGGCAGTGGATGGCTACACCTTC; cdr3_aa: CASSFVGAVDGYTF; v_call: TRBV5-1; d_call: .; clone_size: few; j_call: TRBJ1-2; cdr3_length: 14
cdr3_nt: TGCGCCAGCAGCGGAGGACGGGACAGGTTATCTGGACCCCTCCACTTT; cdr3_aa: CASSGGRDRLSGPLHF; v_call: TRBV5-1; d_call: TRBD1; clone_size: .; j_call: TRBJ1-6; cdr3_length: 16
cdr3_nt: TGTGCCAGCTCACCTTCGACAGGATGGAAGGAAAAACTGTTTTTT; cdr3_aa: CASSPSTGWKEKLFF; v_call: TRBV18; d_call: .; clone_size: .; j_call: TRBJ1-4; cdr3_length: 15
cdr3_nt: TGTGCCAGCAGTTACTCGACGCAGCCGGAAGCTTTCTTT; cdr3_aa: CASSYSTQPEAFF; v_call: TRBV6-2/TRBV6-3; d_call: .; clone_size: few; j_call: TRBJ1-1; cdr3_length: 13
cdr3_nt: TGTGCCAGCAGCTTGGAACGAGAGGCCATTCAGTACTTC; cdr3_aa: CASSLEREAIQYF; v_call: TRBV7-2; d_call: .; clone_size: .; j_call: TRBJ2-4; cdr3_length: 13
cdr3_nt: TGCGCCAGCAGCCAAGGCGGCGGGAGGGGAGAGACCCAGTACTTC; cdr3_aa: CASSQGGGRGETQYF; v_call: TRBV4-3; d_call: TRBD2; clone_size: many; j_call: TRBJ2-5; cdr3_length: 15
cdr3_nt: TGCAGTGCGCACCTAGCGTTTCCGAACACCGGGGAGCTGTTTTTT; cdr3_aa: CSAHLAFPNTGELFF; v_call: TRBV20-1; d_call: .; clone_size: few; j_call: TRBJ2-2; cdr3_length: 15
cdr3_nt: TGTGCCAGCAGTCTACAGGGGGCGGCCTACGAGCAGTACTTC; cdr3_aa: CASSLQGAAYEQYF; v_call: TRBV27; d_call: TRBD1; clone_size: .; j_call: TRBJ2-7; cdr3_length: 14
cdr3_nt: TGTGCCAGCAGCCTTAGCGGGATAAGTAATTACAAAAATCCCACCGGGGAGCTGTTTTTT; cdr3_aa: CASSLSGISNYKNPTGELFF; v_call: TRBV7-3; d_call: TRBD2; clone_size: .; j_call: TRBJ2-2; cdr3_length: 20
cdr3_nt: TGTGCCATCAGTGAGTCGTACACCCAAGAGACCCAGTACTTC; cdr3_aa: CAISESYTQETQYF; v_call: TRBV10-3; d_call: .; clone_size: .; j_call: TRBJ2-5; cdr3_length: 14
cdr3_nt: TGTGCCAGCAGTGAAAGAGGGATCGGTCAGCTCCAGCATTTT; cdr3_aa: CASSERGIGQLQHF; v_call: TRBV6-1; d_call: .; clone_size: few; j_call: TRBJ1-5; cdr3_length: 14
cdr3_nt: TGTGCCAGCAGCTGGGAGAGAGATACGCAGTATTTT; cdr3_aa: CASSWERDTQYF; v_call: TRBV13; d_call: .; clone_size: .; j_call: TRBJ2-3; cdr3_length: 12
cdr3_nt: TGTGCCACCAGCAGAGATGGGCAGGGAAAAAACATTCAGTACTTC; cdr3_aa: CATSRDGQGKNIQYF; v_call: TRBV15; d_call: .; clone_size: .; j_call: TRBJ2-4; cdr3_length: 15
cdr3_nt: TGTGCCAGCAGCGCCCAAGTCTTTGGACAGGAACTCACTGAAGCTTTCTTT; cdr3_aa: CASSAQVFGQELTEAFF; v_call: TRBV7-2; d_call: TRBD1; clone_size: .; j_call: TRBJ1-1; cdr3_length: 17
cdr3_nt: TGCAGCGTTCATAGGGGGGCCACCGGGGAGCTGTTTTTT; cdr3_aa: CSVHRGATGELFF; v_call: TRBV29-1; d_call: .; clone_size: few; j_call: TRBJ2-2; cdr3_length: 13
cdr3_nt: TGTGCCATCAGTGGCCCGGGGGTGACAGGTACCTACGAGCAGTACTTC; cdr3_aa: CAISGPGVTGTYEQYF; v_call: TRBV10-3; d_call: .; clone_size: .; j_call: TRBJ2-7; cdr3_length: 16
cdr3_nt: TGTGCCAGCACAGGGGAGAGCCAAGAGACCCAGTACTTC; cdr3_aa: CASTGESQETQYF; v_call: TRBV12-3/TRBV12-4; d_call: .; clone_size: .; j_call: TRBJ2-5; cdr3_length: 13
cdr3_nt: TGTGCCAGCAGCCAGACAGGGTCATCTGCCTACGAGCAGTACTTC; cdr3_aa: CASSQTGSSAYEQYF; v_call: TRBV7-2; d_call: TRBD1; clone_size: .; j_call: TRBJ2-7; cdr3_length: 15
cdr3_nt: TGTGCCAGCAGTTACTCGCAGACCGGGGAGCTGTTTTTT; cdr3_aa: CASSYSQTGELFF; v_call: TRBV6-6; d_call: .; clone_size: .; j_call: TRBJ2-2; cdr3_length: 13
cdr3_nt: TGCAGTGCTCCGAGGCTATTACAAGAGACCCAGTACTTC; cdr3_aa: CSAPRLLQETQYF; v_call: TRBV20-1; d_call: .; clone_size: .; j_call: TRBJ2-5; cdr3_length: 13
cdr3_nt: TGCAGTGCCCCGGACCTAGCCAAAAACGTTCAGTACTTC; cdr3_aa: CSAPDLAKNVQYF; v_call: TRBV20-1; d_call: .; clone_size: few; j_call: TRBJ2-4; cdr3_length: 13
cdr3_nt: TGCGCCAGCAGCCAAGATACGTCTAGCGGCTACGAGCAGTACTTC; cdr3_aa: CASSQDTSSGYEQYF; v_call: TRBV4-3; d_call: TRBD2; clone_size: .; j_call: TRBJ2-7; cdr3_length: 15
cdr3_nt: TGCGCCAGCAGCCGAGGGGGACAGGGGACCACCGGGGAGCTGTTTTTT; cdr3_aa: CASSRGGQGTTGELFF; v_call: TRBV5-1; d_call: TRBD1; clone_size: .; j_call: TRBJ2-2; cdr3_length: 16
cdr3_nt: TGCAGCGTTCGGGGGGCATCAACCTACGAGCAGTACTTC; cdr3_aa: CSVRGASTYEQYF; v_call: TRBV29-1; d_call: .; clone_size: few; j_call: TRBJ2-7; cdr3_length: 13
cdr3_nt: TGTGCCAGCAGTGAAGTGTCGGGAGGGATAGATACGCAGTATTTT; cdr3_aa: CASSEVSGGIDTQYF; v_call: TRBV2; d_call: TRBD2; clone_size: .; j_call: TRBJ2-3; cdr3_length: 15
cdr3_nt: TGTGCCAGCAGCTTAGACGCGGGAGCCCCCTACGAGCAGTACTTC; cdr3_aa: CASSLDAGAPYEQYF; v_call: TRBV7-2; d_call: TRBD2; clone_size: few; j_call: TRBJ2-7; cdr3_length: 15
cdr3_nt: TGTGCCAGCAGGCGAGCGGGAGTAGAGACCCAGTACTTC; cdr3_aa: CASRRAGVETQYF; v_call: TRBV11-1; d_call: TRBD2; clone_size: few; j_call: TRBJ2-5; cdr3_length: 13
cdr3_nt: TGCAGTGCTAGAGATCTTCGGGCGGGAGGAGAGACCCAGTACTTC; cdr3_aa: CSARDLRAGGETQYF; v_call: TRBV20-1; d_call: TRBD2; clone_size: few; j_call: TRBJ2-5; cdr3_length: 15
cdr3_nt: TGTGCCAGCACCAGGACAGGGGGACGCACCCACACAGATACGCAGTATTTT; cdr3_aa: CASTRTGGRTHTDTQYF; v_call: TRBV6-5; d_call: TRBD1; clone_size: few; j_call: TRBJ2-3; cdr3_length: 17
cdr3_nt: TGCGCCCGCAGCTTGGGACACCTTTCCTTCGAGCAGTACTTC; cdr3_aa: CARSLGHLSFEQYF; v_call: TRBV5-1; d_call: .; clone_size: .; j_call: TRBJ2-7; cdr3_length: 14
cdr3_nt: TGCGCCAGCAGCCAAGACAGGGTAGCCTATAATTCACCCCTCCACTTT; cdr3_aa: CASSQDRVAYNSPLHF; v_call: TRBV5-1; d_call: TRBD1; clone_size: few; j_call: TRBJ1-6; cdr3_length: 16
cdr3_nt: TGTGCCAGCAGCCGGGGGAATGGCTACACCTTC; cdr3_aa: CASSRGNGYTF; v_call: TRBV25-1; d_call: .; clone_size: .; j_call: TRBJ1-2; cdr3_length: 11
cdr3_nt: TGTGCCAGTAAACCAGGGTGGGGGTTCGATCAGCCCCAGCATTTT; cdr3_aa: CASKPGWGFDQPQHF; v_call: TRBV6-5; d_call: .; clone_size: .; j_call: TRBJ1-5; cdr3_length: 15